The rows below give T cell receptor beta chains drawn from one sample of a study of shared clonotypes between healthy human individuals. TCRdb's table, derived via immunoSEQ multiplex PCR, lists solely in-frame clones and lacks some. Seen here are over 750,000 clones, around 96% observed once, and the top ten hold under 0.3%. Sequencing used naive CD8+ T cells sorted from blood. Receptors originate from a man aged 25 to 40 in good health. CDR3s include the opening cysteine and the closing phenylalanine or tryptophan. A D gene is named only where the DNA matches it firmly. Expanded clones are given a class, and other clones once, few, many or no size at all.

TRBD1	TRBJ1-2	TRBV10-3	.	CAISDGTANYGYTF	TGTGCCATCAGTGACGGGACAGCTAACTATGGCTACACCTTC
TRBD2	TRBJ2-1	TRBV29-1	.	CSVEAGLGNEQFF	TGCAGCGTTGAGGCGGGACTAGGCAATGAGCAGTTCTTC
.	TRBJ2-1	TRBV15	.	CATSRVVGEQFF	TGTGCCACCAGCAGAGTAGTCGGTGAGCAGTTCTTC
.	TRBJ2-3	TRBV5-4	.	CASSLIGTGTDTQYF	TGTGCCAGCAGTTTAATAGGGACCGGCACAGATACGCAGTATTTT
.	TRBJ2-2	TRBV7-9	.	CASSLGIEIGQAGELFF	TGTGCCAGCAGCTTAGGAATAGAAATAGGTCAAGCCGGGGAGCTGTTTTTT
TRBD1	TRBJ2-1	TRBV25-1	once	CASRGGFDVVSSFF	TGTGCCAGCAGAGGGGGCTTCGATGTGGTGAGTTCGTTCTTC
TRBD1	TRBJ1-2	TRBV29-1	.	CSVDITGTGVYGYTF	TGCAGCGTTGACATTACCGGGACAGGGGTCTATGGCTACACCTTC
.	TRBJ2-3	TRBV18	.	CASSPGRAPDTQYF	TGTGCCAGCTCCCCGGGCAGGGCGCCAGATACGCAGTATTTT
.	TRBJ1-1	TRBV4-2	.	CASSQDYYREAFF	TGTGCCAGCAGCCAAGATTACTATCGGGAAGCTTTCTTT
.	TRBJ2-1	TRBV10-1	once	CASSESSNYNEQFF	TGCGCCAGCAGTGAGAGTTCTAACTACAATGAGCAGTTCTTC
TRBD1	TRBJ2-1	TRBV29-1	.	CSAPGQVYNEQFF	TGCAGCGCCCCGGGACAGGTGTACAATGAGCAGTTCTTC
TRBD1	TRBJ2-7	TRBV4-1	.	CASSQVGTGSSYEQYF	TGCGCCAGCAGCCAAGTGGGGACAGGAAGCTCCTACGAGCAGTACTTC
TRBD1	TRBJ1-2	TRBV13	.	CASSPTGGPYGYTF	TGTGCCAGCAGTCCGACAGGGGGCCCCTATGGCTACACCTTC
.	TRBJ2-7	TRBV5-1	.	CASNGAGSSYEQYF	TGCGCCAGCAACGGGGCAGGAAGCTCCTACGAGCAGTACTTC
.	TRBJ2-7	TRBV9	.	CASSVDDYRDRFYEQYF	TGTGCCAGCAGCGTCGACGACTACAGGGATCGGTTCTACGAGCAGTACTTC
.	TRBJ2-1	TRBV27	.	CASRRSGGSYNEQFF	TGTGCCAGCAGGAGGTCAGGCGGATCCTACAATGAGCAGTTCTTC
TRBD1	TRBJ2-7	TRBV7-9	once	CASSHTRDRPYEQYF	TGTGCCAGCAGCCACACCCGGGACAGACCCTACGAGCAGTACTTC
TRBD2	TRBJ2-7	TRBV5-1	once	CASSLVTGGIKPYEQYF	TGCGCCAGCAGCTTGGTTACGGGAGGTATTAAGCCCTACGAGCAGTACTTC
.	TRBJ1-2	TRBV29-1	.	CSVGPGDYGYTF	TGCAGCGTTGGTCCAGGGGATTATGGCTACACCTTC
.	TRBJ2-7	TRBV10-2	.	CASSLSRAREQYF	TGCGCCAGCAGCCTCTCCAGGGCTCGGGAGCAGTACTTC
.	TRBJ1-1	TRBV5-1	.	CASSSARRNTEAFF	TGCGCCAGCAGCTCCGCACGGCGGAACACTGAAGCTTTCTTT
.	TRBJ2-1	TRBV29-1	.	CSVVIGRGVTYNEQFF	TGCAGCGTTGTAATTGGTCGGGGCGTCACCTACAATGAGCAGTTCTTC
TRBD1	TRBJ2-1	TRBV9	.	CASSGRGSSYNEQFF	TGTGCCAGCAGCGGCAGGGGGAGCTCCTACAATGAGCAGTTCTTC
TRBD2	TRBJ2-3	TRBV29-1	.	CSVGGTSGFSRDTQYF	TGCAGCGTTGGAGGGACTAGCGGGTTTAGTCGGGATACGCAGTATTTT
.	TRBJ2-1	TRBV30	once	CAWSVMANEQFF	TGTGCCTGGAGTGTAATGGCGAATGAGCAGTTCTTC
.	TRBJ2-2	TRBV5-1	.	CASSVSQGTGELFF	TGCGCCAGCAGCGTATCACAGGGTACCGGGGAGCTGTTTTTT
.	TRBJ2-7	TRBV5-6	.	CASIGTDSYEQYF	TGTGCCAGCATAGGCACGGACTCCTACGAGCAGTACTTC
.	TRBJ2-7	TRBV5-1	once	CASSLRFGEQYF	TGCGCCAGCAGCTTGAGGTTTGGGGAGCAGTACTTC
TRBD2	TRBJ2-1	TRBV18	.	CASSLRTSGRGASSYNEQFF	TGTGCCAGCTCACTCCGAACTAGCGGGAGAGGGGCCAGCTCCTACAATGAGCAGTTCTTC
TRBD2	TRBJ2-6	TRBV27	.	CASSSGLAGVNVLTF	TGTGCCAGCAGCTCCGGACTAGCGGGAGTAAACGTCCTGACTTTC
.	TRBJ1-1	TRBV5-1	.	CASGDSDTEAFF	TGCGCCAGCGGCGACAGCGACACTGAAGCTTTCTTT
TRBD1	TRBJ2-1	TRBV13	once	CASSCLDGTGPRRSTDNEQFF	TGTGCCAGCAGCTGCTTAGACGGGACAGGGCCTCGGCGCTCCACTGACAATGAGCAGTTCTTC
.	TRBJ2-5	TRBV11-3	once	CASSPGETQYF	TGTGCCAGCAGCCCCGGCGAGACCCAGTACTTC
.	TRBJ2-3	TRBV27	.	CASSLYGGSTDTQYF	TGTGCCAGCAGTTTATATGGGGGAAGCACAGATACGCAGTATTTT
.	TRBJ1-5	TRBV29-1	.	CSVASGRSNQPQHF	TGCAGCGTTGCCTCTGGCAGAAGCAATCAGCCCCAGCATTTT
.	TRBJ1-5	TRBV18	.	CASSSRDPSSNQPQHF	TGTGCCAGCTCCTCCCGGGACCCGAGTAGCAATCAGCCCCAGCATTTT